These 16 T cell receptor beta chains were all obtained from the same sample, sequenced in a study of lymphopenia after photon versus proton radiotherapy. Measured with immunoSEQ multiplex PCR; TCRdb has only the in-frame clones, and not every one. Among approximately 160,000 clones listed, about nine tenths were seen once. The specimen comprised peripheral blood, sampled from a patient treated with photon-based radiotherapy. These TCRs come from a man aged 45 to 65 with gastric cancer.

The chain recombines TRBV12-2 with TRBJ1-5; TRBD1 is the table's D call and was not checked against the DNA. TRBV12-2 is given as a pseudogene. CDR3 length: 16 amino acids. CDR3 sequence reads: CASRYRRDREHQPQHF. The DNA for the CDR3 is TGTGCAAGTCGCTACCGACGCGACAGGGAACATCAGCCCCAGCATTTT.

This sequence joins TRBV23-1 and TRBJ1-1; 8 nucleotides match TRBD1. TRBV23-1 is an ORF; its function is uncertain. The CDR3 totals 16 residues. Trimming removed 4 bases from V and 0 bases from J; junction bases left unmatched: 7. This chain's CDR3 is CASSRTAGGVNTEAFF. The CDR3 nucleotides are TGCGCCAGCAGTCGCACCGCAGGGGGCGTGAACACTGAAGCTTTCTTT.

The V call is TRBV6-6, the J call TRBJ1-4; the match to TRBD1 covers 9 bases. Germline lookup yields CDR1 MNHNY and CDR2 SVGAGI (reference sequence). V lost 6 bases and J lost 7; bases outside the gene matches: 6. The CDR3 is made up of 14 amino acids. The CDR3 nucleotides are TGTGCCAGCAGCCTGGGGGACAGGGCTGAAAAACTGTTTTTT. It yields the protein CASSLGDRAEKLFF.

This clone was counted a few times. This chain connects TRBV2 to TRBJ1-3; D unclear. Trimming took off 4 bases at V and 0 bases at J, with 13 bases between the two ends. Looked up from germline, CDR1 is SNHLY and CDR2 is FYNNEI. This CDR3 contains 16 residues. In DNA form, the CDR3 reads TGTGCCAGCAGTGCTTCCGAGGCGGTCTCTGGAAACACCATATATTTT. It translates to CASSASEAVSGNTIYF.

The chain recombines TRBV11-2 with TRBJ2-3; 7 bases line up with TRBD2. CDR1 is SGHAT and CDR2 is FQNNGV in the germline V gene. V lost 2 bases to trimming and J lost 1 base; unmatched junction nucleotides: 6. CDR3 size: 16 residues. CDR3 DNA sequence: TGTGCCAGCAGCTTAAACGGGAGGCGGGGCACAGATACGCAGTATTTT. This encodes CASSLNGRRGTDTQYF.

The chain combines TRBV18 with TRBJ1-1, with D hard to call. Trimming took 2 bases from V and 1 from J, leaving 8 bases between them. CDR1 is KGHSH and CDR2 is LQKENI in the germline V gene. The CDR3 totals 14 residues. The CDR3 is CASSPDLENTEAFF. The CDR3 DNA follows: TGTGCCAGCTCACCAGACCTGGAGAACACTGAAGCTTTCTTT.

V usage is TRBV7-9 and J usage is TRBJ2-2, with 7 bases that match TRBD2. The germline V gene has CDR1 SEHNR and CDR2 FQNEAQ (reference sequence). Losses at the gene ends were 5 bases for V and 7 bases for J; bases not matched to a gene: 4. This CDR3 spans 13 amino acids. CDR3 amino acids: CASSPWEGGELFF. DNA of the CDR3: TGTGCCAGCAGCCCCTGGGAGGGCGGGGAGCTGTTTTTT.

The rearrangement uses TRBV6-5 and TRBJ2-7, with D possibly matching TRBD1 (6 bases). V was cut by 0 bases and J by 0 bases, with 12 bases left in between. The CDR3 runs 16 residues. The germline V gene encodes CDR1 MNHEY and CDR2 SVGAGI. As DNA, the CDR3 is TGTGCCAGCAGTTACTCGGGGGCCTCGAGCTCCTACGAGCAGTACTTC. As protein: CASSYSGASSSYEQYF.

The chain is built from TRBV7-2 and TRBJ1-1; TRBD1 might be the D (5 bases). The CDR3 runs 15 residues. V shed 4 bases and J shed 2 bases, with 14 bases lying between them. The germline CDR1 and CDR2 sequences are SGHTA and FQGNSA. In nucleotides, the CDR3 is TGTGCCAGCAGCTGGGGCCCCGGAGGAAACACTGAAGCTTTCTTT. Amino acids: CASSWGPGGNTEAFF.

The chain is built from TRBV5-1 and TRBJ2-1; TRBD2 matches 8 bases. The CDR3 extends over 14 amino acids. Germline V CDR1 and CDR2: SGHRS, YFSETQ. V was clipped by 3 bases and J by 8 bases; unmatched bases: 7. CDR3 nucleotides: TGCGCCAGCAGCTCTACTAGCGGAAGGGATGAGCAGTTCTTC. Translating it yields CASSSTSGRDEQFF.

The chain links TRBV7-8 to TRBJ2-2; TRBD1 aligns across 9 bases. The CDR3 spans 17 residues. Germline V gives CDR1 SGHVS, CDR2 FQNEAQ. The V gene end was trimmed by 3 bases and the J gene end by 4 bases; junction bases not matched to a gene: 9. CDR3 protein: CASSLTGQGMGTGELFF. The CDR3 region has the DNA TGTGCCAGCAGCTTGACGGGACAGGGTATGGGCACCGGGGAGCTGTTTTTT.

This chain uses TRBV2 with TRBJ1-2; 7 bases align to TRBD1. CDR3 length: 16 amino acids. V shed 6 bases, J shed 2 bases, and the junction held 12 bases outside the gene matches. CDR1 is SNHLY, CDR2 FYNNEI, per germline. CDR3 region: CASSETGTSVNYGYTF. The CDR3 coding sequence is TGTGCCAGCAGCGAGACAGGGACGTCTGTAAACTATGGCTACACCTTC.

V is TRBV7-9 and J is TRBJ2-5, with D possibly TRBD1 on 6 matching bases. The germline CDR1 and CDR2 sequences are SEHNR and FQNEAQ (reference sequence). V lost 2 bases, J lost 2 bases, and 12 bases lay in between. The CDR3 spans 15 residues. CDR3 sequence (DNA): TGTGCCAGCAGCTTATGGGTAGGGACACAAGAGACCCAGTACTTC. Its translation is CASSLWVGTQETQYF.

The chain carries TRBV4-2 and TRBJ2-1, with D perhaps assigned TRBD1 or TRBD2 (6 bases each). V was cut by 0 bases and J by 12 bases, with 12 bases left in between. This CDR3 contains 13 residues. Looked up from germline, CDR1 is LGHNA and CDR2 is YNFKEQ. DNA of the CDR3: TGTGCCAGCAGCCAAGAAGTGGAGGGGGTGCAGTTCTTC. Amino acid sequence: CASSQEVEGVQFF.

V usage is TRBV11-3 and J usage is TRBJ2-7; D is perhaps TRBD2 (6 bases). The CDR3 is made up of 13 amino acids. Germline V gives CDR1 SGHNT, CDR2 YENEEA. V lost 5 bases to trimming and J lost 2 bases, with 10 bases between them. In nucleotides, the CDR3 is TGTGCCAGCAGCGGCGGGGCAGCCTACGAGCAGTACTTC. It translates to CASSGGAAYEQYF.

For the CDR3, the DNA is TGTGCCAGCAGTGGGGCCCCCAATCAGCCCCAGCATTTT. Translated, it gives CASSGAPNQPQHF. The chain is built from TRBV7-2 and TRBJ1-5; weak D call: TRBD1 (5 bases). The CDR3 consists of 13 residues. CDR1 is SGHTA, CDR2 FQGNSA, per germline. V was cut by 6 bases and J by 3 bases, with 9 bases left in between.